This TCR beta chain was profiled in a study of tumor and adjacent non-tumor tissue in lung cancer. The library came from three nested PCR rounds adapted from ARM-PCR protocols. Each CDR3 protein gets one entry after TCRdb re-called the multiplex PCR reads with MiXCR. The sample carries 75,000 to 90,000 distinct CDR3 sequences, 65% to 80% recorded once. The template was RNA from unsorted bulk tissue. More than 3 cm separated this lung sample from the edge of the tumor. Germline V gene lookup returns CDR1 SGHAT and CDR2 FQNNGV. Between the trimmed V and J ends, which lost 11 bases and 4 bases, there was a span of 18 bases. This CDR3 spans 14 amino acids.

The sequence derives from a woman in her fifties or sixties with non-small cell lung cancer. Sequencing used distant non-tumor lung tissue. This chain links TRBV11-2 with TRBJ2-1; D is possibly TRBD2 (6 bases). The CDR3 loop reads CAGTVSGTYNEQFF. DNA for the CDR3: TGTGCCGGCACCGTTAGCGGTACATACAATGAGCAGTTCTTC.